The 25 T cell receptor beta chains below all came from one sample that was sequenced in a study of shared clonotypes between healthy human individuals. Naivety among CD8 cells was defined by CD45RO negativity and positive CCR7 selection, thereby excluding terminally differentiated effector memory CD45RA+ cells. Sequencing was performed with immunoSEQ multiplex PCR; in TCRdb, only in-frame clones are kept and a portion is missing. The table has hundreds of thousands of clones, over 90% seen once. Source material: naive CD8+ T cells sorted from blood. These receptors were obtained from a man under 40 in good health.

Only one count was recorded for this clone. The CDR3 nucleotides read TGTGCCAGCAGCTTGGAGAGTATGTACGAGCAGTACTTC. It yields the protein CASSLESMYEQYF. This rearrangement joins TRBV5-4 to TRBJ2-7, with no clear D. Germline-derived CDR1 and CDR2 are SGHNT and YYREEE (reference sequence). This CDR3 is built from 13 residues. V lost 0 bases, J lost 4 bases, and 8 bases lay in between.

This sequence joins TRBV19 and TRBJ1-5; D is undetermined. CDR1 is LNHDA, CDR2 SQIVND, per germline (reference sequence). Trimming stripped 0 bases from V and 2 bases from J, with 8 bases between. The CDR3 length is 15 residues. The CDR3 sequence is CASSIEGGGNQPQHF. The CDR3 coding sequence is TGTGCCAGTAGTATAGAGGGTGGAGGCAATCAGCCCCAGCATTTT.

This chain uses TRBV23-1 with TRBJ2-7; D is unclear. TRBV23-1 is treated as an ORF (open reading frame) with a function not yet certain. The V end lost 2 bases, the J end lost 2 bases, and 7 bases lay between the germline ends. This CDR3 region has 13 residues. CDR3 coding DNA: TGCGCCAGCAGTCAAGACCTGACCTACGAGCAGTACTTC. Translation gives CASSQDLTYEQYF.

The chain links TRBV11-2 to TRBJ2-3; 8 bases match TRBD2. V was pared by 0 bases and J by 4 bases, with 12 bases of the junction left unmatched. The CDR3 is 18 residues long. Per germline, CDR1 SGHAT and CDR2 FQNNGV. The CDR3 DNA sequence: TGTGCCAGCAGCTTAGAGGGCCTCTGGTCGCGGGAGGCAGATACGCAGTATTTT. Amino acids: CASSLEGLWSREADTQYF.

CDR3 bases: TGTGCCAGCAGCTATTGGACAGGGGCGGACGAGCAGTACTTC. Its translation is CASSYWTGADEQYF. The chain couples TRBV7-2 to TRBJ2-7, with 9 positions matching TRBD1. CDR3 length: 14 residues. Unmatched junction bases numbered 6, after V lost 4 bases and J lost 5 bases. Germline assignment: CDR1 SGHTA and CDR2 FQGNSA.

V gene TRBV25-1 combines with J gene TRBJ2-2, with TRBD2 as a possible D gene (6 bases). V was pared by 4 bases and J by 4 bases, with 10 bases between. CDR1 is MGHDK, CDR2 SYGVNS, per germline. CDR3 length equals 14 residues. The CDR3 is CASSVSSGTGELFF. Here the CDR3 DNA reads TGTGCCAGCAGTGTTAGTAGCGGCACCGGGGAGCTGTTTTTT.

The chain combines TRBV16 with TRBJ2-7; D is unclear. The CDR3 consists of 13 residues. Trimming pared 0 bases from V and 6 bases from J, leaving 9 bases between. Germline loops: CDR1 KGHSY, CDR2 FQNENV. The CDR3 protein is CASSQSTRFEQYF. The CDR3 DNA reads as TGTGCCAGCAGCCAATCCACCCGTTTCGAGCAGTACTTC.

The CDR3 nucleotides read TGTGCCAGCAGTGTCTCGAACACTGAAGCTTTCTTT. The encoded protein is CASSVSNTEAFF. The chain is built from TRBV25-1 and TRBJ1-1; D is ambiguous. The CDR3 contains 12 residues. CDR1 is MGHDK and CDR2 is SYGVNS in the germline V gene. Deletions cut 4 bases from V and 1 base from J, with 4 bases between.

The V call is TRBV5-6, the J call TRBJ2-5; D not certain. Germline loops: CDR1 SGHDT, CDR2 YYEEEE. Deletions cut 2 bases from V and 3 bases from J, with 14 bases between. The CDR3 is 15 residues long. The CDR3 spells CASSFRTTEKETQYF. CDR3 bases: TGTGCCAGCAGCTTTCGAACCACGGAGAAAGAGACCCAGTACTTC.

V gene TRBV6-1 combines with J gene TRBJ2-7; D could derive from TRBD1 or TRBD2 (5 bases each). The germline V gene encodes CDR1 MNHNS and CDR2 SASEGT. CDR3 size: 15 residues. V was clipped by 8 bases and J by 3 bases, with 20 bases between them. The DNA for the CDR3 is TGTGCCAGCGGGACCGCCTTGGGCAAACTCTACGAGCAGTACTTC. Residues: CASGTALGKLYEQYF.

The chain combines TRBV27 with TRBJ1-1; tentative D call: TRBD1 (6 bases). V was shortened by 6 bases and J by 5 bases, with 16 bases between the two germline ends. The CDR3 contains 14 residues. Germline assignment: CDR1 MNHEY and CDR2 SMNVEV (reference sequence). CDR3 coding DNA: TGTGCCAGCAGGGTCAGGGGATCGGAAACTGAAGCTTTCTTT. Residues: CASRVRGSETEAFF.

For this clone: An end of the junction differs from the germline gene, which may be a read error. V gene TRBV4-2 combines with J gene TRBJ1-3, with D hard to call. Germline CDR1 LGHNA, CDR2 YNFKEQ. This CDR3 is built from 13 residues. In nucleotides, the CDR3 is TGTGCCAGCACCCAAGGAGGAGGAAACACCATATATTTT. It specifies CASTQGGGNTIYF.

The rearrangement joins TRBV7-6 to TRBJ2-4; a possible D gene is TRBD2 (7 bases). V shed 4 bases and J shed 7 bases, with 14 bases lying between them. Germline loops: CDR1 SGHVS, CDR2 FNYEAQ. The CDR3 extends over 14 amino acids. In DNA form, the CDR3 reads TGTGCCAGCAGCTCCGGACGGGGGGCGAACATTCAGTACTTC. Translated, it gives CASSSGRGANIQYF.

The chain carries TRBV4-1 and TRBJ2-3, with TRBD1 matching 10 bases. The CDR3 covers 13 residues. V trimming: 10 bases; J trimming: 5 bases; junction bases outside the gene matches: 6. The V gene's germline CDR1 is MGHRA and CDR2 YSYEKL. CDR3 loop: CATGDRGEDTQYF. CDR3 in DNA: TGCGCCACCGGGGACAGGGGAGAAGATACGCAGTATTTT.

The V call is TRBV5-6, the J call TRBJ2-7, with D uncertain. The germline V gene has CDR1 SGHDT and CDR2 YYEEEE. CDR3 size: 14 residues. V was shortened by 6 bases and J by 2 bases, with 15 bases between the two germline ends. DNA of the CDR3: TGTGCCAGCACCCCTTGGGCAACAGCCTACGAGCAGTACTTC. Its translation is CASTPWATAYEQYF.

CDR3 residues: CASSRGLAGEIPGELFF. The DNA of the CDR3 is TGTGCCAGCAGCCGAGGACTAGCGGGAGAAATACCCGGGGAGCTGTTTTTT. The V and J genes are TRBV7-6 and TRBJ2-2; 13 bases are a match to TRBD2. Germline CDR1 is SGHVS and CDR2 is FNYEAQ. CDR3 length: 17 residues. The J segment lost 6 bases and the V segment lost 5 bases, leaving 9 bases of the junction unmatched.

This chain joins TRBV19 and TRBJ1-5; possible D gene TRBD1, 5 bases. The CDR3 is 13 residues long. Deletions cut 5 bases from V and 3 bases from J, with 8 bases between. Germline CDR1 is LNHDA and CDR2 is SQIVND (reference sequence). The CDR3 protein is CASSETANQPQHF. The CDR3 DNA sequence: TGTGCCAGTAGTGAGACAGCCAATCAGCCCCAGCATTTT.

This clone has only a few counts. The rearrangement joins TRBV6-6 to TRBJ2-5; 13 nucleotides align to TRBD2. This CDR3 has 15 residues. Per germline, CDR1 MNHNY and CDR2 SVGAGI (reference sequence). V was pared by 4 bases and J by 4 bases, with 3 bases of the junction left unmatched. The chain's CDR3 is CASSLGLAGTETQYF. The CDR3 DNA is TGTGCCAGCAGTTTGGGACTAGCGGGAACAGAGACCCAGTACTTC.

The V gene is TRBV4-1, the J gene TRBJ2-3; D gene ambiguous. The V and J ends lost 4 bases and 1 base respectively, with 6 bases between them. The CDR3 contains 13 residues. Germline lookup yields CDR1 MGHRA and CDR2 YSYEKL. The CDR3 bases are TGCGCCAGCAGCCCCCAAGGCACAGATACGCAGTATTTT. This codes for CASSPQGTDTQYF.

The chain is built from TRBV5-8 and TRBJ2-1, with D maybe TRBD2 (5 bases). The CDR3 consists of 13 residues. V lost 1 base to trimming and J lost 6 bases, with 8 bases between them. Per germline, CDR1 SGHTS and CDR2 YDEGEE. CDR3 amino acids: CASSLYEGNEQFF. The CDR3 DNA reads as TGTGCCAGCAGCTTGTATGAGGGCAATGAGCAGTTCTTC. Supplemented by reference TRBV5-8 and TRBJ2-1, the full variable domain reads EAGVTQSPTHLIKTRGQQATLRCSPISGHTSVYWYQQALGLGLQFLLWYDEGEERNRGNFPPRFSGRQFPNYSSELNVNALELEDSALYLCASSLYEGNEQFFGPGTRLTVL.

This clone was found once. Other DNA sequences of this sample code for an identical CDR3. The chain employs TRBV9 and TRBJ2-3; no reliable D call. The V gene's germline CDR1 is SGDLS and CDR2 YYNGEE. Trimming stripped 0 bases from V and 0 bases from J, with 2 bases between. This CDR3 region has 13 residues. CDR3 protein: CASSVGSTDTQYF. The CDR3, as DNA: TGTGCCAGCAGCGTAGGGAGCACAGATACGCAGTATTTT.

The DNA for the CDR3 is TGTGCCAGCAGTGAAGCGGACAGCTCCTACGAGCAGTACTTC. Residues: CASSEADSSYEQYF. The chain recombines TRBV6-1 with TRBJ2-7; possibly TRBD1 for D (6 bases). The germline V and J ends were trimmed by 0 bases and 0 bases, with 6 bases remaining between them. This CDR3 contains 14 residues. In germline, CDR1 is MNHNS, CDR2 SASEGT.

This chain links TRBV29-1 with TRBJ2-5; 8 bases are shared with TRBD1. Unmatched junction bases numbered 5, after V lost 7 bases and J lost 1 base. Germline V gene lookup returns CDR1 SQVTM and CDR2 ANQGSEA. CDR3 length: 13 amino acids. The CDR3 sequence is CSAKGQVQETQYF. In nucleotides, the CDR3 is TGCAGCGCAAAGGGACAGGTCCAAGAGACCCAGTACTTC.

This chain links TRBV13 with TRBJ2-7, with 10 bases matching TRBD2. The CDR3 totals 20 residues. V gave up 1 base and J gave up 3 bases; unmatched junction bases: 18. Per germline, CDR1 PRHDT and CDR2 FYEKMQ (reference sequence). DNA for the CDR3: TGTGCCAGCAGCTTAGCCCACCCCTCTCCTAGCGGGAGATCCCGCTACGAGCAGTACTTC. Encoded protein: CASSLAHPSPSGRSRYEQYF.

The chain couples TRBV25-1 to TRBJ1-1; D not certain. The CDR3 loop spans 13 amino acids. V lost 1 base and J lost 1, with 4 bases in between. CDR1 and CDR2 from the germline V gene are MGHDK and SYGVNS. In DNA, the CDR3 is TGTGCCAGCAGTGAATTATCGAACACTGAAGCTTTCTTT. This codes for CASSELSNTEAFF.